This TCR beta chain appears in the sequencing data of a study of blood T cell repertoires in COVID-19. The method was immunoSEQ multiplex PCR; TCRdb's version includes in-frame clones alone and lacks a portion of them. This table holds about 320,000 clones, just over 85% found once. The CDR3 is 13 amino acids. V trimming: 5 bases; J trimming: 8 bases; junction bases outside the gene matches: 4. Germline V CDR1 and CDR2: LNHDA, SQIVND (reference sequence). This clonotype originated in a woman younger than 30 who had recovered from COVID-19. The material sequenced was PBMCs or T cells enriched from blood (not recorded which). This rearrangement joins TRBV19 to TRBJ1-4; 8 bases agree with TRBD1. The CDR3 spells CASSQGAREKLFF. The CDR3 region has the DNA TGTGCCAGTAGTCAGGGGGCTAGAGAAAAACTGTTTTTT.